The 18 T cell receptor beta chains reported below all come from one sample, sequenced in a study of CD8+ T cells in alopecia areata. Isolated RNA was reverse transcribed into cDNA used as the sequencing template. Assay: immunoSEQ multiplex PCR; the TCRdb copy retains only in-frame clones and omits some. The repertoire holds about 200,000 clones, 50% to 65% seen once, with around 0.46% in the top ten. This sample comprised CD4+ T cells sorted from blood, obtained at week 0. These receptors were collected from a human donor with alopecia areata.

Only one count was recorded for this clone. The rearrangement joins TRBV29-1 to TRBJ2-3; D not certain. Germline loops: CDR1 SQVTM, CDR2 ANQGSEA. The length of the CDR3 is 12 residues. V was cut by 1 base and J by 5 bases, with 7 bases left in between. In DNA form, the CDR3 reads TGCAGCGTTGAAGGTCGGAAAGATACGCAGTATTTT. As protein: CSVEGRKDTQYF.

This rearrangement joins TRBV14 to TRBJ2-1, with D perhaps assigned TRBD1 or TRBD2 (5 bases each). The CDR3 has 13 amino acids. CDR1 and CDR2 (germline): SGHDN, FVKESK. V was clipped by 2 bases and J by 10 bases, with 12 bases between them. CDR3 nucleotides: TGTGCCAGCAGCCAATTCGAGGGGACCGAGCAGTTCTTC. Protein: CASSQFEGTEQFF. The full variable domain, completed using reference TRBV14 and TRBJ2-1, is EAGVTQFPSHSVIEKGQTVTLRCDPISGHDNLYWYRRVMGKEIKFLLHFVKESKQDESGMPNNRFLAERTGGTYSTLKVQPAELEDSGVYFCASSQFEGTEQFFGPGTRLTVL.

V usage is TRBV5-1 and J usage is TRBJ2-3, with D possibly matching TRBD2 (6 bases). This CDR3 has 14 residues. Germline loops: CDR1 SGHRS, CDR2 YFSETQ. The V and J ends lost 9 bases and 0 bases respectively, with 14 bases between them. In DNA form, the CDR3 reads TGCGCCACTACCGGCGGGGCAAGCACAGATACGCAGTATTTT. Translating gives CATTGGASTDTQYF.

The CDR3 region is CATSRGSGQGLYTDTQYF. DNA of the CDR3: TGTGCCACCAGCAGAGGTTCCGGACAGGGGTTATACACAGATACGCAGTATTTT. V usage is TRBV15 and J usage is TRBJ2-3, with TRBD1 identical over 9 bases. Per germline, CDR1 LNHNV and CDR2 YYDKDF (reference sequence). Trimming removed 1 base from V and 2 bases from J; junction bases left unmatched: 10. This CDR3 comprises 18 residues.

This sequence joins TRBV4-1 and TRBJ2-7; D possibly corresponds to TRBD2 (5 bases). V lost 6 bases and J lost 1, with 13 bases in between. This CDR3 is built from 14 residues. The germline V gene has CDR1 MGHRA and CDR2 YSYEKL. DNA for the CDR3: TGCGCCAGCAGTGACCTCGGGGTATCCTACGAGCAGTACTTC. Protein product: CASSDLGVSYEQYF.

The chain couples TRBV30 to TRBJ2-3; a possible D gene is TRBD2 (6 bases). Looked up from germline, CDR1 is GTSNPN and CDR2 is SVGIG (reference sequence). The V end lost 0 bases, the J end lost 2 bases, and 12 bases lay between the germline ends. The CDR3 loop spans 15 amino acids. The CDR3 bases are TGTGCCTGGAGTGTACGTAGGGACTTCACAGATACGCAGTATTTT. This gives the protein CAWSVRRDFTDTQYF.

This clone was observed once. The chain couples TRBV29-1 to TRBJ1-2, with D perhaps TRBD1 (6 bases). CDR1 and CDR2 (germline): SQVTM, ANQGSEA. The CDR3 is 12 residues long. Trimming stripped 3 bases from V and 7 bases from J, with 12 bases between. The CDR3 nucleotides read TGCAGCGTTGATCCGGGGGGCGGTGGCTACACCTTC. Translation gives CSVDPGGGGYTF.

This clone was counted between two and nine times. V and J are TRBV25-1 and TRBJ1-1; no clear D. The CDR3 totals 13 residues. V was cut by 6 bases and J by 8 bases, with 16 bases left in between. CDR1 is MGHDK, CDR2 SYGVNS, per germline. DNA of the CDR3: TGTGCCAGCAGCGGTGCCTTAGCAACCGAAGCTTTCTTT. Amino acid sequence: CASSGALATEAFF.

The CDR3 DNA reads TGTGCCAGCAGTACGGACAGGAATGGCTACACCTTC. Amino acids: CASSTDRNGYTF. This chain links TRBV6-5 with TRBJ1-2, with TRBD1 matching over 7 bases. The germline gives CDR1 MNHEY, CDR2 SVGAGI. V trimming: 5 bases; J trimming: 6 bases; junction bases outside the gene matches: 3. CDR3 size: 12 residues.

This clone appeared a few times. The chain recombines TRBV7-2 with TRBJ2-7; D not certain. CDR3 length: 11 residues. In germline, CDR1 is SGHTA, CDR2 FQGNSA. V was clipped by 4 bases and J by 3 bases, with 4 bases between them. The CDR3 bases are TGTGCCAGCAGCTACCACTACGAGCAGTACTTC. It translates to CASSYHYEQYF. The whole variable domain, remainder taken from reference TRBV7-2 and TRBJ2-7, is GAGVSQSPSNKVTEKGKDVELRCDPISGHTALYWYRQSLGQGLEFLIYFQGNSAPDKSGLPSDRFSAERTGGSVSTLTIQRTQQEDSAVYLCASSYHYEQYFGPGTRLTVT.

The CDR3 DNA reads as TGTGCCAGCAGCCCCAGACAGGGTCTGCGCCCCGGGGAGCTGTTTTTT. The encoded protein is CASSPRQGLRPGELFF. The V gene is TRBV7-9, the J gene TRBJ2-2, with 7 bases lining up with TRBD1. The CDR3 consists of 16 residues. V shed 5 bases and J 6 bases; nucleotides not matched to a gene: 12. Germline values: CDR1 SEHNR, CDR2 FQNEAQ (reference sequence).

Note on this clone: This sample includes further DNA sequences coding for the same CDR3. CDR3 region: CSVTGTVTYEQYF. CDR3 in DNA: TGCAGCGTAACCGGGACAGTGACCTACGAGCAGTACTTC. This chain links TRBV29-1 with TRBJ2-7; 7 positions match TRBD1. Trimming removed 6 bases from V and 2 bases from J; junction bases left unmatched: 7. The germline gives CDR1 SQVTM, CDR2 ANQGSEA. The CDR3 is made up of 13 amino acids.

The chain employs TRBV7-9 and TRBJ2-5; 9 bases map to TRBD2. With V trimmed by 5 bases and J by 5 bases, 12 bases remained unmatched. The CDR3 has 16 residues. Germline V gives CDR1 SEHNR, CDR2 FQNEAQ (reference sequence). As DNA, the CDR3 is TGTGCCAGCAGCCTCCGGGCGGGAGGGCCTTATGAGACCCAGTACTTC. Translated: CASSLRAGGPYETQYF.

The chain combines TRBV5-1 with TRBJ2-3; perhaps TRBD2 as D (5 bases). The CDR3 runs 16 residues. The V gene's germline CDR1 is SGHRS and CDR2 YFSETQ. Between the trimmed V and J ends, which lost 4 bases and 3 bases, there was a span of 18 bases. The CDR3, as DNA: TGCGCCAGCAGCGAGACCACCTACACTAGGACAGATACGCAGTATTTT. Translation: CASSETTYTRTDTQYF. The full variable domain, completed using reference TRBV5-1 and TRBJ2-3, is KAGVTQTPRYLIKTRGQQVTLSCSPISGHRSVSWYQQTPGQGLQFLFEYFSETQRNKGNFPGRFSGRQFSNSRSEMNVSTLELGDSALYLCASSETTYTRTDTQYFGPGTRLTVL.

This clone was found a few times. V is TRBV4-2 and J is TRBJ2-3; no clear D gene. Deletions cut 0 bases from V and 7 bases from J, with 5 bases between. Germline V gene data show CDR1 as LGHNA and CDR2 as YNFKEQ. The CDR3 sequence is 12 residues long. DNA for the CDR3: TGTGCCAGCAGCCAAGAAGGAAATACGCAGTATTTT. Protein product: CASSQEGNTQYF.

This chain joins TRBV5-1 and TRBJ2-7; perhaps TRBD1 as D (6 bases). Germline CDR1 reads SGHRS; CDR2 reads YFSETQ. The ends were cut back, 4 bases at V and 0 bases at J, with 11 bases in the middle. This CDR3 contains 14 residues. The CDR3 DNA sequence: TGCGCCAGCAGCCTACCGGACAGCTCCTACGAGCAGTACTTC. This encodes CASSLPDSSYEQYF.

This clone was picked up a small number of times. This CDR3 is CAWTGRTGTNTGELFF. In DNA form, the CDR3 reads TGTGCCTGGACCGGAAGGACAGGGACGAACACCGGGGAGCTGTTTTTT. J is TRBJ2-2 and V is TRBV30; TRBD1 agrees at 8 bases. After removal of 4 bases from V and 0 bases from J, the junction contained 7 bases not matched to a gene. The CDR3 is 16 amino acids. CDR1 is GTSNPN, CDR2 SVGIG, per germline (reference sequence).

This chain links TRBV28 with TRBJ2-1; maybe TRBD2 (7 bases). From germline, CDR1 is MDHEN and CDR2 SYDVKM. The CDR3 runs 15 residues. V lost 4 bases and J 4 bases, leaving 14 bases between the germline ends. CDR3 DNA: TGTGCCAGCAGTTCGGGAGGAGGGGGTTACAATGAGCAGTTCTTC. Translating it yields CASSSGGGGYNEQFF.